This TCR beta chain was captured by sequencing in a study of shared clonotypes between healthy human individuals. Clones were sequenced by immunoSEQ multiplex PCR, and TCRdb holds only the in-frame ones, with some missing. The data hold about 2.5 million clones, with about nine tenths observed a single time. This CDR3 has 15 residues. V was cut by 3 bases and J by 6 bases, with 18 bases left in between. In germline, CDR1 is MGHDK, CDR2 SYGVNS. V gene TRBV25-1 combines with J gene TRBJ2-7; the D call may be TRBD1 or TRBD2 (5 bases each). Material: naive CD4+ T cells from PBMCs. This sample's subset: CD45RA+ positively selected. The TCR sequence derives from a man between 18 and 29 years old in good health. Some clones in this sample may be carry-over from other donors' samples. CDR3 nucleotides: TGTGCCAGCAGTGACCCACGGGGCCCAGGACTCGAGCAGTACTTC. Amino acid sequence: CASSDPRGPGLEQYF.